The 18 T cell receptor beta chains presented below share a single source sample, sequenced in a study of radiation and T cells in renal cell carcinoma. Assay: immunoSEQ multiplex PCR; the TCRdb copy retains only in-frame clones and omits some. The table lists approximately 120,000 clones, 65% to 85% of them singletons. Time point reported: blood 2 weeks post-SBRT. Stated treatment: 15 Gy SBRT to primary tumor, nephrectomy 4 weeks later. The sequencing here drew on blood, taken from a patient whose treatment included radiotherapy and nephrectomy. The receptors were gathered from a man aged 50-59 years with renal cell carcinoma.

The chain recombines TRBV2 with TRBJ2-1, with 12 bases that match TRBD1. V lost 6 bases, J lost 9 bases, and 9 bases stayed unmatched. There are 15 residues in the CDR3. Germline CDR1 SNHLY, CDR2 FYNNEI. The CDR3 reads CASRGRDRGLLEQFF. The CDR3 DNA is TGTGCCAGCAGGGGGCGGGACAGGGGGCTCCTTGAGCAGTTCTTC.

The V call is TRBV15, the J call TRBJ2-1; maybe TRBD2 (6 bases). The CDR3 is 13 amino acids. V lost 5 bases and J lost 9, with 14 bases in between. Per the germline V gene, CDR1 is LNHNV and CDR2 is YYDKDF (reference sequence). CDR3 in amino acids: CATSSSDIGEQFF. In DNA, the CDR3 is TGTGCCACCAGCTCTAGCGATATTGGTGAGCAGTTCTTC.

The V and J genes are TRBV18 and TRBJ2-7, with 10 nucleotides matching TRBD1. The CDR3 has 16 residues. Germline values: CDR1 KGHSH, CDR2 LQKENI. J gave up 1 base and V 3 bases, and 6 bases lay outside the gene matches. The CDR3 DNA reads TGTGCCAGCTCACCCCCGGGACAGGGGATTTCCTACGAGCAGTACTTC. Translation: CASSPPGQGISYEQYF.

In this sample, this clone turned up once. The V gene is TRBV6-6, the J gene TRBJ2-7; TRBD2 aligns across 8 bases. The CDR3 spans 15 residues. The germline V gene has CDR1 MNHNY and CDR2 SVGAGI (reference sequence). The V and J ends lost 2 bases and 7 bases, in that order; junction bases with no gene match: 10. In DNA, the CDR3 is TGTGCCAGCAGTTACGGAGCTAGCGGGCCTTGGGAGCAGTACTTC. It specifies CASSYGASGPWEQYF.

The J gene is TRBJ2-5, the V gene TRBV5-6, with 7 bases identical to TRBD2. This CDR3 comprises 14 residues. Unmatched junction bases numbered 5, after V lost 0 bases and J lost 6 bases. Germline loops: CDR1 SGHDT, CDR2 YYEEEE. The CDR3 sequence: CASSLGPGGKTQYF. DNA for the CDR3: TGTGCCAGCAGCTTGGGACCGGGGGGAAAGACCCAGTACTTC.

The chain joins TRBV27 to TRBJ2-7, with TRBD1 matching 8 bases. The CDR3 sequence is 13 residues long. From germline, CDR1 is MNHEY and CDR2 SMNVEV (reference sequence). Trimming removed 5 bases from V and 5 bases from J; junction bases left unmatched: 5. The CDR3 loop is CASSRRGQDEQYF. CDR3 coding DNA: TGTGCCAGCAGTCGCAGGGGGCAAGACGAGCAGTACTTC.

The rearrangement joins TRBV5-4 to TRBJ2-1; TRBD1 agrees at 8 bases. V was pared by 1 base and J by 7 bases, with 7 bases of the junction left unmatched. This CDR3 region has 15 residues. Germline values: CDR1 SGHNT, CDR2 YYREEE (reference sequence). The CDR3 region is CASSLYGQGANEQFF. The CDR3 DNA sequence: TGTGCCAGCAGCTTGTATGGCCAGGGGGCGAATGAGCAGTTCTTC.

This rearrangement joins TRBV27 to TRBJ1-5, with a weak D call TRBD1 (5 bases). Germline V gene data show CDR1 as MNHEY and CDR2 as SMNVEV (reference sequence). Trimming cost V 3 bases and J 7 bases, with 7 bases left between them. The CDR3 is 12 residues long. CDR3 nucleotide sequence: TGTGCCAGCAGTTTTCGGGGCCAGCCCCAGCATTTT. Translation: CASSFRGQPQHF.

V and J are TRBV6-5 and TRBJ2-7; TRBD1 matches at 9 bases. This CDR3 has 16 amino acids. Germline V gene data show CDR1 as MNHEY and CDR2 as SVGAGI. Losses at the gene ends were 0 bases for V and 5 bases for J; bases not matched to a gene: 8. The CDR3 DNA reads TGTGCCAGCAGTTACTCGGCCGGACAGGGGATCAACGAGCAGTACTTC. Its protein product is CASSYSAGQGINEQYF.

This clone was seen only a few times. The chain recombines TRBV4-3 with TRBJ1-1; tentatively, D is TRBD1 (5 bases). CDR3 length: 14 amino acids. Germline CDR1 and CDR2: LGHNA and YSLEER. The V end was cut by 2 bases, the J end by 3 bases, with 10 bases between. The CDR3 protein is CASSQSQGYTEAFF. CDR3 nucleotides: TGCGCCAGCAGCCAATCGCAGGGCTACACTGAAGCTTTCTTT.

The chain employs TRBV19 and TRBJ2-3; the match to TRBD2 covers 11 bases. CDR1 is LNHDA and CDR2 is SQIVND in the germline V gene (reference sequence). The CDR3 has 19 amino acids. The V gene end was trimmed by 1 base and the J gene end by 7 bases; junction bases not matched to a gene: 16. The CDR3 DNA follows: TGTGCCAGTAGTATAGGCCACAAGAGCACTAGCGGGAGAGAAAATACGCAGTATTTT. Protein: CASSIGHKSTSGRENTQYF.

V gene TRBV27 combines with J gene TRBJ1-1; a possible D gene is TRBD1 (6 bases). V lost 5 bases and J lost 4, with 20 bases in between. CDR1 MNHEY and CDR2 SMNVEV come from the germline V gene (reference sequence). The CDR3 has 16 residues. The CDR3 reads CASSPLGQPRGTEAFF. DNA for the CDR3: TGTGCCAGCAGTCCCCTCGGACAGCCGCGGGGCACTGAAGCTTTCTTT.

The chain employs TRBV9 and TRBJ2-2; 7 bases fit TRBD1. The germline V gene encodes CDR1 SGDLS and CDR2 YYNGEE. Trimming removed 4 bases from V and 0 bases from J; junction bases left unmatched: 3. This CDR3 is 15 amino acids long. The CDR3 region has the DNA TGTGCCAGCAGCTCCGGGACAGCGAACACCGGGGAGCTGTTTTTT. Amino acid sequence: CASSSGTANTGELFF.

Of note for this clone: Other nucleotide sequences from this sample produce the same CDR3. CDR3 sequence reads: CASSSGTGNTGELFF. DNA for the CDR3: TGCGCCAGCAGCTCCGGGACAGGGAACACCGGGGAGCTGTTTTTT. The rearrangement joins TRBV5-1 to TRBJ2-2; TRBD1 matches 8 bases. Trimming removed 3 bases from V and 1 base from J; junction bases left unmatched: 2. This CDR3 region has 15 residues. CDR1 is SGHRS, CDR2 YFSETQ, per germline.

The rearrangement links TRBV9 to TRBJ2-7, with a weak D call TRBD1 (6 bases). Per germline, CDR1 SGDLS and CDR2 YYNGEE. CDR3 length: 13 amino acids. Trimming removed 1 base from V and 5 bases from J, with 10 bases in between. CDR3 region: CASSVTGRHEQYF. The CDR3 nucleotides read TGTGCCAGCAGCGTAACAGGGCGGCACGAGCAGTACTTC.

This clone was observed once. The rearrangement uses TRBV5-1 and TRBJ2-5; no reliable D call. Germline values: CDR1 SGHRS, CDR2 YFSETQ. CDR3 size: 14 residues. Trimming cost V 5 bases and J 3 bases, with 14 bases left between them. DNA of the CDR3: TGCGCCAGCAGTCCCGGGCCTCCAAAAGAGACCCAGTACTTC. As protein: CASSPGPPKETQYF.

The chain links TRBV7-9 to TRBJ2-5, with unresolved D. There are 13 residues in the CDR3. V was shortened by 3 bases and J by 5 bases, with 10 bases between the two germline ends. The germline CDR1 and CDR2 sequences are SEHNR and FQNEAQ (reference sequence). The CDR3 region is CASSFPMQETQYF. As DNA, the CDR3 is TGTGCCAGCAGCTTTCCCATGCAGGAGACCCAGTACTTC.

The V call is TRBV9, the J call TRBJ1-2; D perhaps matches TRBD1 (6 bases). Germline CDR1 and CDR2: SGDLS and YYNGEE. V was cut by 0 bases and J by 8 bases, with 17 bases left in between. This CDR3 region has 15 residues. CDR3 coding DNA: TGTGCCAGCAGCGTAGGAATAGGGCAGGGGACCGGCTACACCTTC. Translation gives CASSVGIGQGTGYTF.